This T cell receptor (beta chain) was identified during a study of cytomegalovirus exposure and HLA in healthy donors. Across the study: About 85 million unique TCR sequences came from HLA-typed donors in an early release.

In this sample, this clone turned up a few times. Its specificity is not known. General observations from the study: Association of a missense DCLRE1C variant with TCR beta V- and J-gene trimming was reported in a later analysis. Later analysis found that TCR beta chains associated with HLA were more clonally expanded than other, equally common chains. Most sequenced TCRs were rare (though some public TCRs occurred in many donors).

The study ran its PCR with 60 Vbeta and 13 Jbeta primers. The table came from immunoSEQ multiplex PCR; TCRdb's copy has only in-frame clones and leaves some out. The sample has about 110,000 clones, roughly four fifths seen once; the top ten hold 2.5% to 3.5%. Per the germline V gene, CDR1 is LGHNA and CDR2 is YNFKEQ. V trimming: 3 bases; J trimming: 0 bases; junction bases outside the gene matches: 3. The CDR3 is made up of 15 amino acids. This clonotype originated in a male donor in good health and CMV-seropositive. The V call is TRBV4-2, the J call TRBJ1-1; TRBD1 matches at 8 bases. The sequenced material came from PBMCs. The DNA for the CDR3 is TGTGCCAGCAGCCACAACAGGGGGATGAACACTGAAGCTTTCTTT. Amino acid sequence: CASSHNRGMNTEAFF.